The clone carrying this T cell receptor (beta chain) was seen many times. The antigen is unknown. This entry comes from a study of breast tumors, draining lymph nodes, adjacent tissues. Breast cancer patients provided tissue from their axillary draining lymph nodes. Overall study findings and caveats: Compared with lymph nodes, tumors were less diverse; compared with nontumor tissue, more. That most tumor T cells come from lymph nodes remained unproven. Compared with basal-like, luminal-like tumors shared significantly more repertoire with nontumor tissue. Data fit most tumor T cells coming from lymph node, expanding in tumor.

V gave up 9 bases and J gave up 3 bases; unmatched junction bases: 4. The germline CDR1 and CDR2 sequences are SEHNR and FQNEAQ (reference sequence). This CDR3 contains 13 residues. TCRdb itself ran the multiplex PCR reads through MiXCR, one entry per CDR3 protein. The sample lists around 170,000 distinct CDR3 sequences, around a third occurring once. The sequence was obtained from a female donor with breast cancer. Some clones in this sample may be carry-over from other donors' samples. Material for sequencing was axillary lymph node tissue. The V and J genes are TRBV7-9 and TRBJ2-7, with 11 bases that match TRBD1. The CDR3 spells CASGQGAGYEQYF. For the CDR3, the DNA is TGTGCCAGTGGACAGGGGGCGGGCTACGAGCAGTACTTC.